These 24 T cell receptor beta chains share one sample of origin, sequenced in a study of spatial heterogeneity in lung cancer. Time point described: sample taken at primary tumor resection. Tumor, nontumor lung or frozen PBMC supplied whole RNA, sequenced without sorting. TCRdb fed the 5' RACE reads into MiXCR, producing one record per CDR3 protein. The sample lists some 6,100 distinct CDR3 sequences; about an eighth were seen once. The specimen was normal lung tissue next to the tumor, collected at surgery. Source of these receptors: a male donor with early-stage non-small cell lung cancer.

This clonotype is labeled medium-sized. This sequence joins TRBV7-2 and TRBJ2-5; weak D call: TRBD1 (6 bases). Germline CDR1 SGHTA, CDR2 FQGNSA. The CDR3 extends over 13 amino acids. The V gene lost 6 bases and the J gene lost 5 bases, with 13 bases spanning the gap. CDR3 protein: CASSLSQGETQYF. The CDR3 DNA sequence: TGTGCCAGCAGTTTATCCCAGGGGGAGACCCAGTACTTC.

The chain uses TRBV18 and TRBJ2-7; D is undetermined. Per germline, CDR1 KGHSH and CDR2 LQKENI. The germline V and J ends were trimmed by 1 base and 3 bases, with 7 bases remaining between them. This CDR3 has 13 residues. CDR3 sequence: CASSPRIDYEQYF. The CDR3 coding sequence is TGTGCCAGCTCACCACGAATCGACTACGAGCAGTACTTC.

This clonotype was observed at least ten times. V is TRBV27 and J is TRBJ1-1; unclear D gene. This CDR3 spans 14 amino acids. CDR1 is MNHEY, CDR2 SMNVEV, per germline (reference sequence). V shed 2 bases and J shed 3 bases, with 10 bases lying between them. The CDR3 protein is CASSLVGRDTEAFF. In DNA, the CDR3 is TGTGCCAGCAGTTTAGTCGGACGAGACACTGAAGCTTTCTTT.

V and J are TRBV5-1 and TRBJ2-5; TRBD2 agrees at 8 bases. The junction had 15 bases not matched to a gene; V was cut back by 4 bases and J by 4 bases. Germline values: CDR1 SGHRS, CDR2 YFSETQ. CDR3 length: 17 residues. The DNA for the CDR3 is TGCGCCAGCAGCCCAACCATTTCTAGCGGGCCCCGAGAGACCCAGTACTTC. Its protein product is CASSPTISSGPRETQYF.

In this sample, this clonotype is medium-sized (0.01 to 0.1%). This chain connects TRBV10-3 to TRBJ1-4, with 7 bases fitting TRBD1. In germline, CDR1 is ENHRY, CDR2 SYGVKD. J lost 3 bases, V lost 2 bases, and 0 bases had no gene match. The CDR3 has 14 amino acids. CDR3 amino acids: CAISEDRANEKLFF. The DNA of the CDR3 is TGTGCCATCAGTGAGGACAGGGCTAATGAAAAACTGTTTTTT.

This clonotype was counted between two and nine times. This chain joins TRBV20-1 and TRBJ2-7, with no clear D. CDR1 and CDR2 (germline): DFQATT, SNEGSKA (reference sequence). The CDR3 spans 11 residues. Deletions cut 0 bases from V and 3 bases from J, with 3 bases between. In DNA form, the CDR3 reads TGCAGTGCTAGAGACAGCTACGAGCAGTACTTC. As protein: CSARDSYEQYF.

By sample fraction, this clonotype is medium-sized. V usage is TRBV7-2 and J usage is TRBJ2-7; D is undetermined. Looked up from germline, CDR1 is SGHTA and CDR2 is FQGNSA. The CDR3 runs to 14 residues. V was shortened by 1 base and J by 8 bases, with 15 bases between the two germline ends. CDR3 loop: CASSLGTPTRKQYF. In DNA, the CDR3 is TGTGCCAGCAGCTTAGGGACCCCTACTCGGAAGCAGTACTTC.

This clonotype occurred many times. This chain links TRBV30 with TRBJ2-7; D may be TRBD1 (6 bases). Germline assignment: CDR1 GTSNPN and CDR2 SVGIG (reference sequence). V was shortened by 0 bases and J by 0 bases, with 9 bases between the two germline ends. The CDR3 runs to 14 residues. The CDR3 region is CAWSVGGSSYEQYF. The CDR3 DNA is TGTGCCTGGAGTGTAGGGGGTAGCTCCTACGAGCAGTACTTC.

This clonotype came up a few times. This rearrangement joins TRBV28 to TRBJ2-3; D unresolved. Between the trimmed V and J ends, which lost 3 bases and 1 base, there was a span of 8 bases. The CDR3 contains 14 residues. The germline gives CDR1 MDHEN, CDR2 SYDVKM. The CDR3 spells CASSFLSGTDTQYF. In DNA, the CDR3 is TGTGCCAGCAGTTTCCTTTCCGGCACAGATACGCAGTATTTT.

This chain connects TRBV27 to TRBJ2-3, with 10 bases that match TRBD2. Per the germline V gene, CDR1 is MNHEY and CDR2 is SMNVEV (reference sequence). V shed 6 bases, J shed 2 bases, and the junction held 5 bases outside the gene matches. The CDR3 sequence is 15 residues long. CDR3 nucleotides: TGTGCCAGCAGCTATACTAGCGGGGTCACAGATACGCAGTATTTT. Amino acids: CASSYTSGVTDTQYF.

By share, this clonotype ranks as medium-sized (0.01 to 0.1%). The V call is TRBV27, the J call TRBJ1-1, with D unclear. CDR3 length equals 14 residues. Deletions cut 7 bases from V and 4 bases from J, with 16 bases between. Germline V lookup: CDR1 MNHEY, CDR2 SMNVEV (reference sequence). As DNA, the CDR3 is TGTGCCAGCACCCCATCCGTGGGGTTCACTGAAGCTTTCTTT. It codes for CASTPSVGFTEAFF.

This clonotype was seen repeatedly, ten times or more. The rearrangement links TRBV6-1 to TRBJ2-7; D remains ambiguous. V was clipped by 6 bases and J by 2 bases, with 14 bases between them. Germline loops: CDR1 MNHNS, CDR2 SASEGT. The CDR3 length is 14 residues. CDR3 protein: CASRWTQGPYEQYF. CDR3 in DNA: TGTGCCAGCAGATGGACCCAAGGTCCCTACGAGCAGTACTTC.

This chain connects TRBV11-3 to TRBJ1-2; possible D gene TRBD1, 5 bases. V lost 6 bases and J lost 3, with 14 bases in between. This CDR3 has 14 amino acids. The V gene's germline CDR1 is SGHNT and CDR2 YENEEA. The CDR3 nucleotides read TGTGCCAGCAGTCGCGCCGGGACGGACTATGGCTACACCTTC. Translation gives CASSRAGTDYGYTF. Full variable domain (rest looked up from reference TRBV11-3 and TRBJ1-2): EAGVVQSPRYKIIEKKQPVAFWCNPISGHNTLYWYLQNLGQGPELLIRYENEEAVDDSQLPKDRFSAERLKGVDSTLKIQPAELGDSAVYLCASSRAGTDYGYTFGSGTRLTVV.

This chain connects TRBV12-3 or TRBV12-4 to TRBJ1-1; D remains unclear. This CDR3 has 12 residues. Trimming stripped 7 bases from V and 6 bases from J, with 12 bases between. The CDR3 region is CASKALGAEAFF. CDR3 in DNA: TGTGCCAGCAAAGCGCTCGGCGCTGAAGCTTTCTTT.

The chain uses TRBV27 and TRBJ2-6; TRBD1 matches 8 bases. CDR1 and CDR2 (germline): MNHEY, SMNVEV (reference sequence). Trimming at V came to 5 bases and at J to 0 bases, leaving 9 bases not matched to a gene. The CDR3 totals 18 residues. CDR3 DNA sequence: TGTGCCAGCAGTGCCCCGGGACAGGCCATCTCTGGGGCCAACGTCCTGACTTTC. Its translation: CASSAPGQAISGANVLTF.

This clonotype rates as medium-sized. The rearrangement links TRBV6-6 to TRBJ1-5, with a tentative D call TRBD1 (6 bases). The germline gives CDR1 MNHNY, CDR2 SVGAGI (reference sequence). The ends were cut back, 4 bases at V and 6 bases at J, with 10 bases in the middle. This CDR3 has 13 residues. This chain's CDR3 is CASSSGAGQPQHF. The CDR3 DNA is TGTGCCAGCAGTTCGGGGGCTGGTCAGCCCCAGCATTTT.

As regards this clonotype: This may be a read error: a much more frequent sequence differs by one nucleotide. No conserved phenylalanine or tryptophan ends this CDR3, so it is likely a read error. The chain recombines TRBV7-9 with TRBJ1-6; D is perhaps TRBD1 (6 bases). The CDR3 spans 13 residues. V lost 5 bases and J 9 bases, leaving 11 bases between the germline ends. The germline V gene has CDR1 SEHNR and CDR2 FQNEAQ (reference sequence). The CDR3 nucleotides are TGTGCCAGCAGCCGTGGACAGCTTTCACCCCTCCACTCT. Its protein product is CASSRGQLSPLHS.

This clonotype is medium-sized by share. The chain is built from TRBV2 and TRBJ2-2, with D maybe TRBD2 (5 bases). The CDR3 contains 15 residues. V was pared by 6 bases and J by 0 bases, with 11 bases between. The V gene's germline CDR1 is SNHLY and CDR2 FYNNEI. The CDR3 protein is CASSPDGTNTGELFF. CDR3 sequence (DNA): TGTGCCAGCAGCCCGGACGGGACGAACACCGGGGAGCTGTTTTTT.

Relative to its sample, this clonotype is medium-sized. The CDR3 DNA follows: TGCAGTGCTACAGGGACGAACACAGATACGCAGTATTTT. Protein: CSATGTNTDTQYF. This chain joins TRBV20-1 and TRBJ2-3, with D perhaps being TRBD1 or TRBD2 (5 bases each). Trimming took off 4 bases at V and 2 bases at J, with 10 bases between the two ends. Germline CDR1 is DFQATT and CDR2 is SNEGSKA (reference sequence). The CDR3 is 13 residues long.

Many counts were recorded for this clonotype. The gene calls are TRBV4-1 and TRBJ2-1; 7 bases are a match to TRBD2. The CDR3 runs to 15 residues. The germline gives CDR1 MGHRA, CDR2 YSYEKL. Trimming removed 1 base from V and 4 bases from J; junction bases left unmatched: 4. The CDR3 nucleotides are TGCGCCAGCAGCCAAGTGTGGGAGGGGTACAATGAGCAGTTCTTC. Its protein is CASSQVWEGYNEQFF.

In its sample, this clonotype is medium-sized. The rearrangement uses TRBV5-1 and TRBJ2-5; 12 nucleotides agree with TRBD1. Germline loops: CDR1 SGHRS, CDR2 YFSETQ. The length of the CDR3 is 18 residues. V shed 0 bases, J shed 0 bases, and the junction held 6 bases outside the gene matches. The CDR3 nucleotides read TGCGCCAGCAGCTTGGCCCCCGGGACAGGGGGCTACCAAGAGACCCAGTACTTC. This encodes CASSLAPGTGGYQETQYF.

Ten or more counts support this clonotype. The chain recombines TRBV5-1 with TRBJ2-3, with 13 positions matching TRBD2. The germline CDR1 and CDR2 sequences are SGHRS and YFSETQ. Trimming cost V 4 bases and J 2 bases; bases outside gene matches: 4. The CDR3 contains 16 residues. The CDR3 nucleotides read TGCGCCAGCAGCATGGGACTAGCGGGGTACACAGATACGCAGTATTTT. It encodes CASSMGLAGYTDTQYF.

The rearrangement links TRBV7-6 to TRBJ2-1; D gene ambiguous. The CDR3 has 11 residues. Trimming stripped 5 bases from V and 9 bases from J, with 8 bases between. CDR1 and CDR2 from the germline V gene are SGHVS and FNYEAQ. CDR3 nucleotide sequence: TGTGCCAGCAGCCCAACGCCTGAGCAGTTCTTC. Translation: CASSPTPEQFF.

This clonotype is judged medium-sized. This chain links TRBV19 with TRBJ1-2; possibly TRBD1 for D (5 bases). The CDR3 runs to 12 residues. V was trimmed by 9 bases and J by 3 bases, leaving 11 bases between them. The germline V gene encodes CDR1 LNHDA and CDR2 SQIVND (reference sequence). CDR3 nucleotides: TGTGCCAGCTCCGGGACGGACTATGGCTACACCTTC. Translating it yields CASSGTDYGYTF. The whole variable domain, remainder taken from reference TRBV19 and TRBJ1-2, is DGGITQSPKYLFRKEGQNVTLSCEQNLNHDAMYWYRQDPGQGLRLIYYSQIVNDFQKGDIAEGYSVSREKKESFPLTVTSAQKNPTAFYLCASSGTDYGYTFGSGTRLTVV.